These T cell receptor beta chains were read from a single sample in a study of blood T cell repertoires in COVID-19. Sequencing was performed with immunoSEQ multiplex PCR; in TCRdb, only in-frame clones are kept and a portion is missing. The repertoire holds approximately 120,000 clones, 70% to 75% seen once, with 5.5% to 7.5% in the top ten. The specimen was peripheral blood. Source of these receptors: a man older than 75 with COVID-19, enrolled during active disease. Each CDR3 is given without its conserved first and last residue.

TRBJ2-3	TRBV9	ASSSPDRSSTDTQY
TRBJ1-4	TRBV28	ASSFLMPGGNNEKLF
TRBJ2-6	TRBV7-2	ASSLNREDDRS
TRBJ2-7	TRBV21-1	ASSKVVLKANHEQY
TRBJ2-2	TRBV23-1	ASGQDTGELF
TRBJ2-5	TRBV6-5	ATETSGQETQY
TRBJ2-5	TRBV10-3	AISSLAGAIETQY
TRBJ2-1	TRBV9	ASSVGASGRFDNEQF
TRBJ2-1	TRBV4-1	ASSLGPPRGTNEQF
TRBJ2-2	TRBV5-1	ASSAAGVGELF
TRBJ1-5	TRBV6-5	ASSPDRAGEPQH
TRBJ2-7	TRBV28	ASSLPGTVSIYEQY
TRBJ2-7	TRBV7-9	ASSFGGGRATYEQY
TRBJ2-2	TRBV2	ALEREWTGELF
TRBJ2-2	TRBV29-1	SARTAAGELF
TRBJ2-7	TRBV5-4	ASSLSAAHSSEQY
TRBJ2-7	TRBV7-6	ASSLETGNEQY
TRBJ2-2	TRBV20-1	SASLASGTGELF
TRBJ2-1	TRBV21-1	ASSKTGRSSRYNEQF
TRBJ2-2	TRBV5-1	ASKPSGGSATGELF
TRBJ2-2	TRBV10-1	ASSRDRVTGELF
TRBJ2-5	TRBV19	ASTGTGRVETQY
TRBJ1-1	TRBV7-8	ASSLQRQPSNTEAF
TRBJ1-1	TRBV9	ASSLTVNTEAF
TRBJ1-1	TRBV12-3/TRBV12-4	ASSEVRGTEAF
TRBJ1-2	TRBV29-1	SVVWSYGYT
TRBJ2-7	TRBV4-3	ASSQESGQGYEQY
TRBJ1-1	TRBV9	ASSVDGEFWNTEAF
TRBJ1-3	TRBV30	AWSVLSGNTIY
TRBJ2-3	TRBV5-1	ASSWQDFTTDTQY
TRBJ2-5	TRBV7-3	ASSPTGLAGGGETQY
TRBJ2-5	TRBV2	AGMRGRVVETQY
TRBJ2-3	TRBV5-1	ASTSWTGGDTQY
TRBJ2-1	TRBV11-3	ASSQAATYNEQF
TRBJ2-5	TRBV20-1	SASPTSGRFQETQY
TRBJ2-5	TRBV7-2	ASTANGLAGNSQETQY
TRBJ1-3	TRBV5-1	ASSLTGISGNTIY
TRBJ2-7	TRBV5-1	ASSLWSGGGSYEQY
TRBJ2-7	TRBV7-7	ASSLGAGASYEQY
TRBJ2-7	TRBV9	ASSVDPGSYEQY
TRBJ2-1	TRBV15	ATSRERGYSSYNEQF
TRBJ2-5	TRBV19	ASSIAGRSGRASETQY
TRBJ2-3	TRBV6-5	ASSYAEGDTQY
TRBJ2-7	TRBV10-3	AISESGTSGRFEQY
TRBJ1-2	TRBV4-3	ASSQDKGVNGYT
TRBJ2-3	TRBV7-6	ASSEGTAKTDTQY
TRBJ2-5	TRBV6-5	ASSLAGLETQY
TRBJ2-1	TRBV7-9	ASSLALAGGPYNEQF
TRBJ1-5	TRBV19	ASGEGVGQPQH
TRBJ2-7	TRBV6-2/TRBV6-3	ASSYRTSGITYEQY
TRBJ1-1	TRBV27	ASSLGGQGEAF
TRBJ2-4	TRBV9	ASNEGEATNIQY
TRBJ1-2	TRBV27	ASRDTANYGYT
TRBJ2-7	TRBV18	ASSPTQLPFGEQY
TRBJ2-5	TRBV7-2	ASSTSGGQETQY
TRBJ2-3	TRBV10-1	ASSHLPGG
TRBJ2-1	TRBV9	ASSEGTPGLVHEQF
TRBJ2-7	TRBV18	ASSPGQVTYEQY
TRBJ2-5	TRBV29-1	SAEGDYRWETQY
TRBJ1-5	TRBV6-5	ASSWSTGHQPQH